This T cell receptor (beta chain) is from a study of beta chain features in type 1 diabetes. Study background: Summed over all samples, the examined sorted cells came to fewer than 120,000,000.

In its sample, this clone was seen many times. Every donor provided one heparinised blood draw, which averaged approximately 100 mL. CD45RO/CCR7/CD25/CD127/CD95/CD27 staining was used to isolate CD4+ naive, central memory, regulatory and stem cell-like memory cells by sorting. The study reverse transcribed the entire isolated RNA, so it sequenced expressed TCRB transcripts. TCRdb's table, derived via immunoSEQ multiplex PCR, lists solely in-frame clones and lacks some. The sample holds more than 150,000 clones; around 10% are singletons and the top ten take roughly 2%. Trimming left V 5 bases short and J 4 bases short, with 11 bases between. The germline V gene encodes CDR1 SGHRS and CDR2 YFSETQ. The CDR3 is 13 residues long.

Source material: central memory CD4+ T cells from blood. The receptor was isolated from a man between 18 and 35 years old in good health. The chain carries TRBV5-1 and TRBJ2-3; D not certain. The chain's CDR3 is CASRGRDPDTQYF. DNA of the CDR3: TGCGCCAGCAGGGGAAGGGATCCAGATACGCAGTATTTT.